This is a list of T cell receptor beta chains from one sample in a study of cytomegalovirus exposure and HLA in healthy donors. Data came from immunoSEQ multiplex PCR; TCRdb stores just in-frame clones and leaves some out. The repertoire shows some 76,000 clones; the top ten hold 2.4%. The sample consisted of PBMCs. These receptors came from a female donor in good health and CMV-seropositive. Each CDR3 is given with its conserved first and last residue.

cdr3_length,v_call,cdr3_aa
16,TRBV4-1,CASSQPGSGVNQPQHF
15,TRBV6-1,CASSRGRGGNYGYTF
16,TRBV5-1,CASSLIGRVNTGELFF
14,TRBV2,CASSPQGAFSEQYF
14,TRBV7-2,CASSQGNRVDGYTF
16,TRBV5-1,CASSFSSGGATDTQYF
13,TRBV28,CASSLQGGAEAFF
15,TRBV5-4,CASSHQGAMNTEAFF
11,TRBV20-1,CSATALGGPYF
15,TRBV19,CASKGGGAGQETQYF
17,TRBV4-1,CASSKKTPSQGYTEAFF
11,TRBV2,CASSETNGYTF
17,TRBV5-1,CASSPTNGVRGVGGYTF
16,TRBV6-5,CASSFGDRGLGETQYF
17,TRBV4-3,CASSQGVAGANTGELFF
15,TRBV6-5,CASSYLAGGLNEQFF
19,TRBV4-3,CASSRSGGVYGRADYEQYF
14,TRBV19,CASSISGSGTEAFF
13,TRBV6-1,CASSDSTNEKLFF
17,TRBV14,CASSQDKGVKGQYGYTF
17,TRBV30,CAWSTRWSRLNTGELFF
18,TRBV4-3,CASSQDTQNRGLGDEQFF
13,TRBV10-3,CAISVTGGYEQYF
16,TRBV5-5,CASSLAMSVGAGGYTF
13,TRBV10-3,CAISKDRGNTIYF